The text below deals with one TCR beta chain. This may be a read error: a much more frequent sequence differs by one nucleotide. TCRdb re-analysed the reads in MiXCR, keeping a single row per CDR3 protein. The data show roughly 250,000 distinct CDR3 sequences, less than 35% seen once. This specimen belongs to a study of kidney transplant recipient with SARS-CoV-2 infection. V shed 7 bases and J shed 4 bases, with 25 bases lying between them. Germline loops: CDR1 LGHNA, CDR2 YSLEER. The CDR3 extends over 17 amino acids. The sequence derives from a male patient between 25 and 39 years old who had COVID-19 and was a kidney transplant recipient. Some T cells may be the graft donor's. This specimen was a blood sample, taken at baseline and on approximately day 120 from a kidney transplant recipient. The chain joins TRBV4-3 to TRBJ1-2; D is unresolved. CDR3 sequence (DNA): TGCGCCAGCAACACTCACTCAGGACGTCGAAAGACCTATGGCTACACCTTC. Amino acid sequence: CASNTHSGRRKTYGYTF.